These T cell receptor beta chains were read from a single sample in a study of CD8+ T cells in alopecia areata. The repertoire was sequenced with immunoSEQ multiplex PCR; TCRdb's copy has only in-frame clones and lacks some. The sample yields 90,000 or so clones, 44% seen once. This specimen was CD8+ T cells sorted from blood, taken at week 24, from a patient treated with tofacitinib. Receptors were obtained from a human donor with alopecia areata. The conserved cysteine and the conserved F or W are not part of the CDR3 here.

j_call,v_call,cdr3_aa
TRBJ1-1,TRBV11-2,ASSLEIRNTEAF
TRBJ2-7,TRBV9,ASSRGGLATYEQY
TRBJ1-2,TRBV7-9,ASSLNGYGYT
TRBJ2-7,TRBV28,ASSPRDRVGLRYEQY
TRBJ2-2,TRBV5-1,ASTSPLAGGPAGELF
TRBJ2-1,TRBV5-1,ASSLVGGEKNEQF
TRBJ2-1,TRBV19,ASSISSYNEQF
TRBJ2-5,TRBV18,ASSPPVGLQETQY
TRBJ2-2,TRBV28,ASSPPRHEATTGELF
TRBJ2-7,TRBV29-1,SVTRTVQDEQY
TRBJ2-5,TRBV30,AWTEGRGTGTFGETQY
TRBJ1-5,TRBV19,ASSIDKKSNQPQH
TRBJ1-1,TRBV5-1,ASRQGPVNTEAF
TRBJ1-1,TRBV7-8,ASSLGYNTEAF
TRBJ2-6,TRBV5-1,ASSPYYPAAGANVLT
TRBJ2-7,TRBV4-3,ASSPRLSSPTYEQY
TRBJ1-4,TRBV15,ATSNFATNEKLF
TRBJ1-5,TRBV10-3,AISARNQPQH
TRBJ2-7,TRBV4-1,ASSQEPNPRVGEQY
TRBJ2-3,TRBV30,AWSVTGSDTQY
TRBJ1-2,TRBV25-1,ASSGGQGDGYT
TRBJ1-2,TRBV29-1,SVPRSNYGYT
TRBJ2-6,TRBV27,ASSLYATGSSGANVLT
TRBJ2-7,TRBV4-3,ASSQDRDYDEQY
TRBJ2-1,TRBV29-1,SVGEGLAGVNEQF
TRBJ2-7,TRBV29-1,SVELLQGSYEQY
TRBJ2-1,TRBV2,ASSVAGYNEQF